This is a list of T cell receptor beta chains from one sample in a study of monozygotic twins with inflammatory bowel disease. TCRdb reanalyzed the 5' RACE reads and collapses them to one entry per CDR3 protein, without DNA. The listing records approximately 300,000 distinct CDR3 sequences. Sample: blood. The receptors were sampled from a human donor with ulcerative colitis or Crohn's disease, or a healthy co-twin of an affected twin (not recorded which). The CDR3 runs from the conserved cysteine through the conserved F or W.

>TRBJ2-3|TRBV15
CATSSPGTVKSTQYF
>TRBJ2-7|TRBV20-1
CSARQKSSYEQYF
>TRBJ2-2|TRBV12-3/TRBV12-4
CASSRRDNTGELFF
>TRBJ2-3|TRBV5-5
CASSDQPPGHQRTDTQYF
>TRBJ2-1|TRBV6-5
CASRGGVINEQFF
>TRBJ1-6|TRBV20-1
CSARTTGTDRNSPLHF
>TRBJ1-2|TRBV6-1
CASMTDRASYGYTF
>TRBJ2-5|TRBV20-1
CSASYPRIDSEETQYF
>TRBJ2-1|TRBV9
CASSALAGGGYNEQFF
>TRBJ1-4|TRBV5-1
CASSLGRTDNEKLFF
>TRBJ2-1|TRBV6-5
CASSSPLGPSVNNEQFF
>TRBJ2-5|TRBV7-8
CASSLSGTGGGLKETQYF
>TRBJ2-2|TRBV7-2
CASSFTSGSTGELFF
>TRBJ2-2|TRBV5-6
CASSSRIVLWSLANTGELFF
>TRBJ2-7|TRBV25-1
CASTGDLGQGVYEQYF
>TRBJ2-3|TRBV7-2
CASSPRGSSTGTDTQYF
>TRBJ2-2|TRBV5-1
CASSARQNTGELFF
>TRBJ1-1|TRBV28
CASNKAGQFMNTEAFF
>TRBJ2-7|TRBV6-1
CASSDFFSYEQYF
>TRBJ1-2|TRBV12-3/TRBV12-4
CASSPGGSGMWYGYTF
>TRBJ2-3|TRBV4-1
CASSQDGWRLAGVPSTDTQYF
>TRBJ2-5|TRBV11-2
CASRSTGIQETQYF
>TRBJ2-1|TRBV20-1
CSAREGFVVGEQFF
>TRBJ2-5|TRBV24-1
CATSETSGLQETQYF
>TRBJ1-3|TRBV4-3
CASSLLLGNTIYF
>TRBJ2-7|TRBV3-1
CASSPAIRPPYEQYF
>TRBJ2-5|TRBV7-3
CASSPGDYQETQYF
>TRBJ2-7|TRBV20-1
CSAREGLPYEQYF
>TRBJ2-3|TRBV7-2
CASSVSGRALDTQYF
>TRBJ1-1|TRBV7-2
CASSRDGGFPEAFF
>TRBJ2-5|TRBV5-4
CASSTKTGKETQYF
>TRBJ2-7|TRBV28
CASRPPGPLEQYF
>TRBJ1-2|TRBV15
CATSRDLEHSYGYTF
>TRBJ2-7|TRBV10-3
CAISDMGLAGEEQYF
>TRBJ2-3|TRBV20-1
CSASWTSGGLGTQYF
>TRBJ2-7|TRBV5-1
CASSLREPGYEQYF
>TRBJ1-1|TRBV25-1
CASRGTAPNTEAFF
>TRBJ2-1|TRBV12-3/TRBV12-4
CASSPHLYNEQFF
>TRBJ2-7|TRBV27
CASSLFRTSGSYEQYF
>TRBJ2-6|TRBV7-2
CASSLVQKANVLTF
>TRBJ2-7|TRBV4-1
CASSQDLASGYEQYF
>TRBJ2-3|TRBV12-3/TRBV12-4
CASSLKARGITQYF
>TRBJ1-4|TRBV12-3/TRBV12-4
CASSFGSIANEKLFF
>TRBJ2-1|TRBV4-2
CASSLPAGVGEQFF
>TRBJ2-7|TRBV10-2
CASSEGGRYGQYF
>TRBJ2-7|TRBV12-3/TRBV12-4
CASSLISGYEQYF
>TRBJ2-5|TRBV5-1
CASSWTSGQETQYF
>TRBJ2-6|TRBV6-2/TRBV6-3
CASSSTQVLRDSKLWSANVLTF
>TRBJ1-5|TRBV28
CASSHPPGFWEGSQPQHF
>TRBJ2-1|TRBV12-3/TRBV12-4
CASSFGGRAQNEQFF